Each of the 8 T cell receptor beta chains below was sequenced from the same sample in a study of cytomegalovirus exposure and HLA in healthy donors. The table came from immunoSEQ multiplex PCR; TCRdb's copy has only in-frame clones and leaves some out. The sample shows around 140,000 clones, over 90% of them seen only once. The sequencing input was PBMCs. These receptors were taken from a man in his late teens or twenties in good health and CMV-seropositive.

The genes are TRBV25-1 and TRBJ2-3, with D perhaps TRBD2 (6 bases). V was cut by 2 bases and J by 2 bases, with 11 bases left in between. CDR3 length equals 15 residues. Looked up from germline, CDR1 is MGHDK and CDR2 is SYGVNS. The DNA of the CDR3 is TGTGCCAGCAGTGAAAACGGGAGAATCACAGATACGCAGTATTTT. Translation: CASSENGRITDTQYF. Complete variable domain (other parts from reference TRBV25-1 and TRBJ2-3): EADIYQTPRYLVIGTGKKITLECSQTMGHDKMYWYQQDPGMELHLIHYSYGVNSTEKGDLSSESTVSRIRTEHFPLTLESARPSHTSQYLCASSENGRITDTQYFGPGTRLTVL.

The chain couples TRBV5-1 to TRBJ2-7; 8 nucleotides match TRBD1. J was trimmed by 5 bases and V by 4 bases; bases with no gene match: 11. Germline CDR1 and CDR2: SGHRS and YFSETQ. The CDR3 extends over 15 amino acids. The CDR3 region is CASSEGTGIAHEQYF. The CDR3 DNA follows: TGCGCCAGCAGCGAGGGGACAGGTATTGCCCACGAGCAGTACTTC.

This clone was detected only once. The rearrangement joins TRBV5-1 to TRBJ1-2; D not resolved. The CDR3 has 13 residues. Trimming left V 3 bases short and J 4 bases short, with 10 bases between. Germline CDR1 and CDR2: SGHRS and YFSETQ. DNA of the CDR3: TGCGCCAGCAGCTCGGAGGGAAGCTATGGCTACACCTTC. It codes for CASSSEGSYGYTF.

The chain carries TRBV5-5 and TRBJ1-5, with a possible D match to TRBD1 (6 bases). Looked up from germline, CDR1 is SGHKS and CDR2 is YYEKEE (reference sequence). Between the trimmed V and J ends, which lost 0 bases and 7 bases, there was a span of 20 bases. The CDR3 length is 17 residues. The CDR3 sequence is CASSLAPPQGREQPQHF. For the CDR3, the DNA is TGTGCCAGCAGCTTGGCCCCTCCGCAGGGGAGGGAACAGCCCCAGCATTTT.

The CDR3 region has the DNA TGTGCCAGCAGTTTAGTCGCGTCTAGCAATCAGCCCCAGCATTTT. Residues: CASSLVASSNQPQHF. The chain links TRBV28 to TRBJ1-5; D gene ambiguous. Trimming stripped 2 bases from V and 0 bases from J, with 8 bases between. Per the germline V gene, CDR1 is MDHEN and CDR2 is SYDVKM. CDR3 length: 15 residues.

V and J are TRBV11-2 and TRBJ2-7; D is perhaps TRBD1 (5 bases). The CDR3 runs 15 residues. In germline, CDR1 is SGHAT, CDR2 FQNNGV. V gave up 5 bases and J gave up 0 bases, with 14 bases separating them. The CDR3 sequence is CASSPKGRRSYEQYF. The CDR3, as DNA: TGTGCCAGCAGCCCCAAGGGGCGGCGCTCCTACGAGCAGTACTTC.

The gene calls are TRBV5-1 and TRBJ2-5, with TRBD1 identical over 8 bases. Trimming took 0 bases from V and 3 from J; bases not matched to a gene: 4. CDR1 and CDR2 from the germline V gene are SGHRS and YFSETQ. The length of the CDR3 is 15 residues. The CDR3 DNA sequence: TGCGCCAGCAGCTTGGATGGGACAGGAGAAGAGACCCAGTACTTC. The encoded protein is CASSLDGTGEETQYF.

V is TRBV6-5 and J is TRBJ2-3; 16 nucleotides line up with TRBD2. CDR1 and CDR2 from the germline V gene are MNHEY and SVGAGI. The CDR3 is 14 residues long. The J segment lost 14 bases and the V segment lost 7 bases, leaving 9 bases of the junction unmatched. Here the CDR3 reads CASNPGLAGGRTYF. In DNA, the CDR3 is TGTGCCAGCAACCCGGGACTAGCGGGAGGGCGTACGTATTTT.